One and the same sample provided the 2 T cell receptor beta chains below, sequenced in a study of T cell responses to AZD1222 COVID-19 vaccine. Profiled with immunoSEQ multiplex PCR; TCRdb holds only in-frame clones, not every one. Of roughly 100,000 clones listed, about 82% are singletons. Sequences were derived from peripheral blood, sampled on day 0 of AZD1222 vaccination. All receptors derive from an adult in good health.

This rearrangement joins TRBV19 to TRBJ1-2; the D gene is possibly TRBD1 (5 bases). CDR3 size: 17 residues. The ends were cut back, 7 bases at V and 4 bases at J, with 25 bases in the middle. From germline, CDR1 is LNHDA and CDR2 SQIVND (reference sequence). The CDR3 bases are TGTGCCAGTACCCCATCTGGTCGTCAGGGTGGGCTCTATGGCTACACCTTC. Its translation: CASTPSGRQGGLYGYTF.

The rearrangement links TRBV28 to TRBJ1-5, with 7 bases fitting TRBD1. The J segment lost 5 bases and the V segment lost 7 bases, leaving 11 bases of the junction unmatched. CDR3 size: 15 residues. Germline-derived CDR1 and CDR2 are MDHEN and SYDVKM. The CDR3 here is CASNQDRVMYQPQHF. Written as DNA, the CDR3 is TGTGCCAGCAACCAAGACAGGGTAATGTATCAGCCCCAGCATTTT.